These 28 T cell receptor beta chains were all obtained from the same sample, sequenced in a study of T cell responses to AZD1222 COVID-19 vaccine. Only in-frame clones appear in the TCRdb table, and some are missing; sequencing was by immunoSEQ multiplex PCR. The sample gives 100,000 or so clones, roughly 82% of which show up once; more than 4.5% is in the top ten. The starting material was peripheral blood, obtained on day 0 of AZD1222 vaccination. These receptor sequences come from an adult in good health.

The CDR3 bases are TGTGCCAGTACCTTCGACACTGAAGCTTTCTTT. It codes for CASTFDTEAFF. This rearrangement joins TRBV19 to TRBJ1-1, with D uncertain. Germline V lookup: CDR1 LNHDA, CDR2 SQIVND (reference sequence). V lost 7 bases and J lost 3, with 6 bases in between. The CDR3 covers 11 residues.

The rearrangement links TRBV9 to TRBJ2-1; 7 bases line up with TRBD2. The trim removed 2 bases at V and 3 bases at J, leaving 5 bases unmatched. Germline assignment: CDR1 SGDLS and CDR2 YYNGEE. The CDR3 is made up of 15 amino acids. The DNA for the CDR3 is TGTGCCAGCAGCGTCATGGGGGGGAGCTACAATGAGCAGTTCTTC. Translated, it gives CASSVMGGSYNEQFF.

This chain links TRBV5-5 with TRBJ1-6, with unresolved D. V was cut by 1 base and J by 7 bases, with 9 bases left in between. Germline assignment: CDR1 SGHKS and CDR2 YYEKEE (reference sequence). The CDR3 runs 14 residues. Written as DNA, the CDR3 is TGTGCCAGCAGCTTGCCCGGACTAAATTCACCCCTCCACTTT. Its translation: CASSLPGLNSPLHF. The whole variable domain, remainder taken from reference TRBV5-5 and TRBJ1-6, is DAGVTQSPTHLIKTRGQQVTLRCSPISGHKSVSWYQQVLGQGPQFIFQYYEKEERGRGNFPDRFSARQFPNYSSELNVNALLLGDSALYLCASSLPGLNSPLHFGNGTRLTVT.

The chain employs TRBV15 and TRBJ2-2, with 9 bases identical to TRBD2. Germline-derived CDR1 and CDR2 are LNHNV and YYDKDF (reference sequence). The V segment lost 3 bases and the J segment 3 bases; nucleotides outside the gene matches: 14. The CDR3 consists of 19 residues. The CDR3 nucleotides read TGTGCCACCAGCAGCCCTTCCCTAGAGCGGGGGGTGGACACCGGGGAGCTGTTTTTT. This sequence encodes CATSSPSLERGVDTGELFF. The full variable domain, with the rest looked up from reference TRBV15 and TRBJ2-2, is DAMVIQNPRYQVTQFGKPVTLSCSQTLNHNVMYWYQQKSSQAPKLLFHYYDKDFNNEADTPDNFQSRRPNTSFCFLDIRSPGLGDTAMYLCATSSPSLERGVDTGELFFGEGSRLTVL.

The rearrangement joins TRBV5-1 to TRBJ1-1; the D is unclear. The CDR3 runs 13 residues. Trimming pared 4 bases from V and 6 bases from J, leaving 13 bases between. Germline values: CDR1 SGHRS, CDR2 YFSETQ. The CDR3 sequence: CASSGRVGAEAFF. The DNA for the CDR3 is TGCGCCAGCAGCGGTCGGGTGGGTGCTGAAGCTTTCTTT. Drawing the rest from reference TRBV5-1 and TRBJ1-1, the complete variable domain is KAGVTQTPRYLIKTRGQQVTLSCSPISGHRSVSWYQQTPGQGLQFLFEYFSETQRNKGNFPGRFSGRQFSNSRSEMNVSTLELGDSALYLCASSGRVGAEAFFGQGTRLTVV.

In its sample, this clone was seen once. This chain joins TRBV20-1 and TRBJ2-3, with 9 bases matching TRBD2. CDR3 length: 15 amino acids. After removal of 3 bases from V and 1 base from J, the junction contained 5 bases not matched to a gene. CDR1 is DFQATT and CDR2 is SNEGSKA in the germline V gene (reference sequence). CDR3 in amino acids: CSASAQRGGTDTQYF. The CDR3, as DNA: TGCAGTGCTAGTGCCCAGCGGGGGGGCACAGATACGCAGTATTTT.

V and J are TRBV4-2 and TRBJ2-3; TRBD2 might be the D (5 bases). Germline values: CDR1 LGHNA, CDR2 YNFKEQ. V lost 0 bases to trimming and J lost 2 bases, with 15 bases between them. The CDR3 length is 17 residues. The CDR3 loop is CASSQDLTGKVTDTQYF. As DNA, the CDR3 is TGTGCCAGCAGCCAAGATCTTACCGGGAAGGTCACAGATACGCAGTATTTT.

This clone was recorded once. This chain joins TRBV18 and TRBJ1-2; tentatively, D is TRBD1 (5 bases). The V gene's germline CDR1 is KGHSH and CDR2 LQKENI. Trimming removed 3 bases at V and 7 bases at J, with 33 bases between. This CDR3 is built from 20 residues. Here the CDR3 DNA reads TGTGCCAGCTCACCCCTTCCCCCGGGACCCTCGACCGGTCGTAGTTTTGGCTACACCTTC. It codes for CASSPLPPGPSTGRSFGYTF.

The chain recombines TRBV5-4 with TRBJ2-7, with 8 bases lining up with TRBD1. Germline assignment: CDR1 SGHNT and CDR2 YYREEE (reference sequence). CDR3 length: 15 residues. V lost 4 bases to trimming and J lost 2 bases; unmatched junction nucleotides: 8. CDR3 bases: TGTGCCAGCAGCATTAACCCGACAGGGGCCTACGAGCAGTACTTC. This translates into CASSINPTGAYEQYF.

V is TRBV7-2 and J is TRBJ2-1, with TRBD1 matching over 9 bases. The CDR3 has 16 residues. Germline trimming cut 7 bases from V and 0 bases from J; bases unmatched to any gene: 7. CDR1 is SGHTA, CDR2 FQGNSA, per germline. In nucleotides, the CDR3 is TGTGCCAGCACTCCACAGGGGGCCAGCTCCTACAATGAGCAGTTCTTC. Its translation: CASTPQGASSYNEQFF.

The CDR3 region has the DNA TGCGCCAGCAGCTTGGTGACAGGGGGCGATAATTCACCCCTCCACTTT. Encoded protein: CASSLVTGGDNSPLHF. V is TRBV5-1 and J is TRBJ1-6; 10 bases are shared with TRBD1. Germline assignment: CDR1 SGHRS and CDR2 YFSETQ. The CDR3 has 16 amino acids. With V trimmed by 0 bases and J by 5 bases, 2 bases remained unmatched.

The chain combines TRBV27 with TRBJ1-2; 11 bases map to TRBD1. From germline, CDR1 is MNHEY and CDR2 SMNVEV (reference sequence). The CDR3 length is 16 residues. The V segment lost 6 bases and the J segment 5 bases; nucleotides outside the gene matches: 11. This CDR3 reads CASSRDRGGGWYGYTF. The CDR3 nucleotides are TGTGCCAGCAGCCGGGACAGGGGGGGAGGATGGTATGGCTACACCTTC.

In this sample, this clone turned up a few times. The genes are TRBV6-5 and TRBJ2-1; the D is unclear. The CDR3 is 12 amino acids. Germline V CDR1 and CDR2: MNHEY, SVGAGI. Between the trimmed V and J ends, which lost 7 bases and 9 bases, there was a span of 13 bases. CDR3 in DNA: TGTGCCAGCACCCCTCGTTGGTCTGAGCAGTTCTTC. Residues: CASTPRWSEQFF.

This clone was observed a few times. The genes are TRBV19 and TRBJ1-5; 11 positions agree with TRBD1. V dropped 6 bases and J dropped 9; count of bases not matched to a gene: 7. Germline V gene lookup returns CDR1 LNHDA and CDR2 SQIVND (reference sequence). CDR3 length: 14 amino acids. CDR3 nucleotide sequence: TGTGCCAGTAGGCCCGGGACAGGGGGGTGGCCCCAGCATTTT. Protein product: CASRPGTGGWPQHF.

The gene calls are TRBV7-8 and TRBJ1-3; D might be TRBD1 (5 bases). Germline lookup yields CDR1 SGHVS and CDR2 FQNEAQ. The CDR3 has 15 amino acids. Trimming removed 5 bases from V and 4 bases from J, with 15 bases in between. The CDR3: CASSPGGGTGNTIYF. The CDR3 nucleotides are TGTGCCAGCAGCCCCGGCGGAGGGACCGGAAACACCATATATTTT.

The rearrangement uses TRBV2 and TRBJ1-4, with 7 positions matching TRBD1. Germline V gene sequence: CDR1 SNHLY, CDR2 FYNNEI. V was pared by 3 bases and J by 7 bases, with 11 bases of the junction left unmatched. The CDR3 is made up of 16 amino acids. The CDR3 sequence: CASSDQGVPISEKLFF. The CDR3 nucleotides read TGTGCCAGCAGTGATCAGGGGGTCCCTATAAGTGAAAAACTGTTTTTT.

This chain joins TRBV6-2 or TRBV6-3 and TRBJ2-5; TRBD2 matches at 14 bases. V was pared by 6 bases and J by 1 base, with 4 bases of the junction left unmatched. CDR3 size: 16 residues. The V gene's germline CDR1 is MNHEY and CDR2 SVGEGT. CDR3: CASSRLAGGLQETQYF. Written as DNA, the CDR3 is TGTGCCAGCAGCAGACTAGCGGGGGGGCTCCAAGAGACCCAGTACTTC.

The rearrangement joins TRBV5-4 to TRBJ1-2, with 7 bases fitting TRBD1. Germline values: CDR1 SGHNT, CDR2 YYREEE (reference sequence). V shed 3 bases, J shed 2 bases, and the junction held 7 bases outside the gene matches. This CDR3 spans 15 amino acids. Here the CDR3 DNA reads TGTGCCAGCAGCTCGGGCGGGACAGTAAACTATGGCTACACCTTC. As protein: CASSSGGTVNYGYTF.

This clone appeared a few times. The genes are TRBV6-2 or TRBV6-3 and TRBJ1-2, with D possibly matching TRBD1 (5 bases). Trimming shortened V by 0 bases and J by 2 bases, and 13 bases separated the two germline ends. Germline CDR1 MNHEY, CDR2 SVGEGT. The CDR3 is 16 amino acids. In nucleotides, the CDR3 is TGTGCCAGCAGTTACTCGAAATCGAGGGGAAACTATGGCTACACCTTC. Translating it yields CASSYSKSRGNYGYTF.

The DNA of the CDR3 is TGTGCCAGCAGTTATGGCAACAATCAGCCCCAGCATTTT. Its translation: CASSYGNNQPQHF. The V and J genes are TRBV6-2 or TRBV6-3 and TRBJ1-5; D not certain. The germline CDR1 and CDR2 sequences are MNHEY and SVGEGT. V lost 3 bases and J 3 bases, leaving 6 bases between the germline ends. The CDR3 totals 13 residues.

V usage is TRBV7-3 and J usage is TRBJ2-1; a possible D gene is TRBD2 (6 bases). V lost 1 base, J lost 4 bases, and 11 bases lay in between. Germline loops: CDR1 SGHTA, CDR2 FQGTGA. The CDR3 is 15 amino acids. The CDR3 bases are TGTGCCAGCAGCTTAATGGCGGGGATATACAATGAGCAGTTCTTC. Translation gives CASSLMAGIYNEQFF.

The chain uses TRBV6-5 and TRBJ1-2; a possible D gene is TRBD1 (6 bases). The V gene lost 4 bases and the J gene lost 8 bases, with 11 bases spanning the gap. The CDR3 spans 12 residues. Germline CDR1 and CDR2: MNHEY and SVGAGI. The CDR3 DNA reads TGTGCCAGCAGTTCTGGGACATCCGGCTACACCTTC. This translates into CASSSGTSGYTF.

This chain links TRBV5-6 with TRBJ2-4; weak D call: TRBD1 (7 bases). V was clipped by 2 bases and J by 6 bases, with 24 bases between them. The germline gives CDR1 SGHDT, CDR2 YYEEEE. The CDR3 is made up of 18 amino acids. The CDR3 DNA follows: TGTGCCAGCAGCTTCAGGGGGGATTTTCCCGCAAGGCGAAACATTCAGTACTTC. Encoded protein: CASSFRGDFPARRNIQYF. Full variable domain (remainder filled in from reference TRBV5-6 and TRBJ2-4): DAGVTQSPTHLIKTRGQQVTLRCSPKSGHDTVSWYQQALGQGPQFIFQYYEEEERQRGNFPDRFSGHQFPNYSSELNVNALLLGDSALYLCASSFRGDFPARRNIQYFGAGTRLSVL.

This clone was detected a few times. This chain connects TRBV5-6 to TRBJ1-1, with D possibly being TRBD1 (5 bases). V was clipped by 2 bases and J by 2 bases, with 10 bases between them. The length of the CDR3 is 14 residues. Per the germline V gene, CDR1 is SGHDT and CDR2 is YYEEEE. The CDR3 DNA follows: TGTGCCAGCAGCTTCCCAGGGCCCAACACTGAAGCTTTCTTT. Protein: CASSFPGPNTEAFF.

The chain links TRBV7-3 to TRBJ2-5; no reliable D call. This CDR3 spans 13 amino acids. Trimming removed 0 bases at V and 1 base at J, with 3 bases between. Germline V gives CDR1 SGHTA, CDR2 FQGTGA. In DNA form, the CDR3 reads TGTGCCAGCAGCTTAACCTTCCAAGAGACCCAGTACTTC. Residues: CASSLTFQETQYF.

J is TRBJ2-2 and V is TRBV13; D is ambiguous. There are 15 residues in the CDR3. CDR1 and CDR2 (germline): PRHDT, FYEKMQ (reference sequence). V was shortened by 0 bases and J by 2 bases, with 7 bases between the two germline ends. CDR3 in DNA: TGTGCCAGCAGCTTAGGGACCCTAAACACCGGGGAGCTGTTTTTT. Translating gives CASSLGTLNTGELFF.

V usage is TRBV6-2 or TRBV6-3 and J usage is TRBJ1-1; a possible D gene is TRBD1 (6 bases). Trimming removed 6 bases from V and 11 bases from J, with 22 bases in between. The CDR3 contains 14 residues. Germline V gene data show CDR1 as MNHEY and CDR2 as SVGEGT. CDR3 protein: CASSLQGTPLSAFF. The CDR3 nucleotides are TGTGCCAGCAGCCTTCAGGGGACACCACTTTCCGCTTTCTTT.

The chain combines TRBV5-4 with TRBJ2-1, with 8 bases lining up with TRBD2. Losses at the gene ends were 4 bases for V and 9 bases for J; bases not matched to a gene: 15. Germline CDR1 SGHNT, CDR2 YYREEE (reference sequence). CDR3 length: 16 residues. CDR3 in DNA: TGTGCCAGCAGCAGTACTAGCGGTGGGAAGGGCGGTGAGCAGTTCTTC. Translation: CASSSTSGGKGGEQFF. The entire variable domain, with the rest obtained from reference TRBV5-4 and TRBJ2-1, is as follows: ETGVTQSPTHLIKTRGQQVTLRCSSQSGHNTVSWYQQALGQGPQFIFQYYREEENGRGNFPPRFSGLQFPNYSSELNVNALELDDSALYLCASSSTSGGKGGEQFFGPGTRLTVL.